A selection of T cell receptor beta chains follows, all from one sample in a study of CD8+CD57+ T cells in acquired aplastic anemia. Via MiXCR, TCRdb re-called the reads, giving one row per CDR3 protein. The data show some 130,000 distinct CDR3 sequences, with 48% seen just once and 2% to 3% held by the top ten. Sequenced material: sorted CD4+, CD8+, or CD8+CD57+ T cells (not recorded which) from PBMCs. The receptors derive from a human donor in good health, serving as a control. CDR3s leave out the opening cysteine and the closing phenylalanine or tryptophan. D genes are given only for firm matches.

CDR3 protein | J gene | V gene | D gene
ASRSDRGNTGELF | TRBJ2-2 | TRBV7-6 | TRBD1
ASSGQRGNTIY | TRBJ1-3 | TRBV19 | NA
AWTIGSGSGNTIY | TRBJ1-3 | TRBV30 | NA
ASSREGVSNQPQH | TRBJ1-5 | TRBV19 | NA
SADTTSGGATDTQY | TRBJ2-3 | TRBV20-1 | TRBD2
ASSLEASSDTQY | TRBJ2-3 | TRBV5-1 | NA
ASRPGDRRSSEQY | TRBJ2-7 | TRBV6-1 | TRBD1
ATSDFLAGGPDTQY | TRBJ2-3 | TRBV24-1 | TRBD2
SAPSLGRVGEAF | TRBJ1-1 | TRBV20-1 | NA
ASSIGVGVGEAF | TRBJ1-1 | TRBV19 | NA
ASSPRGARGHEQY | TRBJ2-7 | TRBV6-1 | NA
SVVWGTDNEAF | TRBJ1-1 | TRBV29-1 | NA
SAVQRTQETQY | TRBJ2-5 | TRBV20-1 | NA
ATSDSSDRGPTQY | TRBJ2-3 | TRBV24-1 | TRBD1
ASSSQDRGLNTGELF | TRBJ2-2 | TRBV12-3/TRBV12-4 | TRBD1
SLETPSGGTDTQY | TRBJ2-3 | TRBV20-1 | TRBD2
ASSGGGGSGGNTDTQY | TRBJ2-3 | TRBV2 | TRBD2
AISRSGGYSYEQY | TRBJ2-7 | TRBV10-3 | TRBD2
ASSLDPAEGRDQETQY | TRBJ2-5 | TRBV7-6 | NA
SFGGGSPSYNEQF | TRBJ2-1 | TRBV20-1 | NA
SARTGLKNEQY | TRBJ2-7 | TRBV29-1 | TRBD1
ASSIAGLLSYNEQF | TRBJ2-1 | TRBV19 | NA
ASSPGTARGSGELF | TRBJ2-2 | TRBV11-2 | NA
ASSVGPPPDTQY | TRBJ2-3 | TRBV9 | NA
SANRLDTEAF | TRBJ1-1 | TRBV20-1 | NA
ASRRGDSNQPQH | TRBJ1-5 | TRBV10-2 | NA
ASSFLGVNTEAF | TRBJ1-1 | TRBV7-9 | NA
ASSTGTPNTGELF | TRBJ2-2 | TRBV10-2 | NA
ASTGTGFGNQPQH | TRBJ1-5 | TRBV28 | TRBD1
ASSQDLEAFSYNEQS | TRBJ2-1 | TRBV4-1 | NA